Each of the 7 T cell receptor beta chains below was sequenced from the same sample in a study of control samples from healthy donors and cancer patients. The protocol was immunoSEQ multiplex PCR, while the TCRdb copy is restricted to in-frame clones and leaves out a portion. This table holds 50,000 to 75,000 clones, 65% to 90% found once. Sequencing used blood. These receptor sequences come from a man in his forties or fifties in good health.

The rearrangement links TRBV4-2 to TRBJ1-1, with D perhaps matching TRBD1 (6 bases). CDR3 length: 19 residues. The V end lost 0 bases, the J end lost 3 bases, and 23 bases lay between the germline ends. Germline-derived CDR1 and CDR2 are LGHNA and YNFKEQ. CDR3 bases: TGTGCCAGCAGCCAAGATATCCCGGTAGGGGGAGTGATTGACACTGAAGCTTTCTTT. Its translation: CASSQDIPVGGVIDTEAFF.

This sequence joins TRBV10-3 and TRBJ1-1; D gene ambiguous. V gave up 4 bases and J gave up 2 bases, with 8 bases separating them. The CDR3 runs to 13 residues. Germline loops: CDR1 ENHRY, CDR2 SYGVKD. The CDR3 reads CAISGGYNTEAFF. CDR3 sequence (DNA): TGTGCCATCAGTGGCGGATATAACACTGAAGCTTTCTTT.

V gene TRBV3-1 (or the pseudogene TRBV3-2) combines with J gene TRBJ1-2; unclear D gene. V lost 1 base and J lost 3, with 9 bases in between. The CDR3 length is 14 residues. Germline V CDR1 and CDR2: LGHDT, YNNKEL (reference sequence). Here the CDR3 reads CASSQVLRDYGYTF. CDR3 DNA: TGTGCCAGCAGCCAAGTTCTCCGGGACTATGGCTACACCTTC.

The chain carries TRBV21-1 and TRBJ1-2. TRBV21-1 has pseudogene status. The CDR3 has 15 amino acids. In DNA, the CDR3 is TGTGCCAGCAGCGTAAGGGAGTGTATGGACTATGGCTACACCTTC. Its protein is CASSVRECMDYGYTF.

The V and J genes are TRBV5-6 and TRBJ1-1; D is unclear. The CDR3 is 16 residues long. The germline V gene has CDR1 SGHDT and CDR2 YYEEEE. The V and J ends lost 1 base and 0 bases respectively, with 13 bases between them. DNA of the CDR3: TGTGCCAGCAGCTTGAGGCCCCGCGGGGTGAACACTGAAGCTTTCTTT. It is translated as CASSLRPRGVNTEAFF.

The chain joins TRBV5-1 to TRBJ1-2; D is possibly TRBD1 (6 bases). The CDR3 loop spans 16 amino acids. Germline-derived CDR1 and CDR2 are SGHRS and YFSETQ. The V end lost 4 bases, the J end lost 4 bases, and 20 bases lay between the germline ends. The CDR3 region has the DNA TGCGCCAGCAGCCCAATTACAGGGCAGGGTGGCTATGGCTACACCTTC. Translation: CASSPITGQGGYGYTF.

This rearrangement joins TRBV7-2 to TRBJ2-7; 8 bases match TRBD2. V was clipped by 5 bases and J by 9 bases; unmatched bases: 18. Looked up from germline, CDR1 is SGHTA and CDR2 is FQGNSA. The CDR3 has 16 amino acids. CDR3 coding DNA: TGTGCCAGCAGCATGCTTGGGAGCGGGAGTATTAGTGGGCAGTACTTC. This sequence encodes CASSMLGSGSISGQYF.